The table lists the clone carrying this T cell receptor beta chain with a few counts. This sample was included in a study of blood T cell repertoires in COVID-19. Study in general: Some COVID-19 samples were acute and others convalescent; all came from the United States, Italy and Spain. T cells, B-cell-depleted T cells, or PBMCs provided the cDNA or gDNA that served as material.

Germline CDR1 is SGHVS and CDR2 is FQNEAQ. With 5 bases clipped from V and 9 bases from J, the junction kept 4 bases outside the gene matches. The CDR3 has 13 amino acids. The authors' processing: Researchers report that nucleated cell counts were estimated from reference gene primer amplification. Libraries were prepared by immunoSEQ multiplex PCR; TCRdb keeps only in-frame clonotypes and omits some of them. V, J and clone size reflect that table, while D and trimming were determined from the DNA. This sample yields some 150,000 clones, of which 85% to 90% are seen a single time; 7% belongs to the top ten.

This clonotype was obtained from a woman aged 80 or over in a cohort sampled during active or convalescent COVID-19. Sequencing was performed on peripheral blood. The chain joins TRBV7-8 to TRBJ2-1; TRBD2 matches 10 bases. CDR3 in amino acids: CASSNLAGAEQFF. The DNA of the CDR3 is TGTGCCAGCAGCAATCTAGCGGGGGCTGAGCAGTTCTTC.